This TCR beta chain comes out of a study of cytomegalovirus exposure and HLA in healthy donors (TCRdb year 2017). Turning to the overall study: According to an earlier analysis of around 600 of the donors, some 180 million T cells yielded over 100 million unique TCR beta sequences and about 300 Gb of sequence data. An early release that covered some 630 HLA-typed donors contained around 330 gigabases of sequencing data and 80 million or so unique TCR sequences. The genetic ancestry cluster associated with self-reported Caucasian donors included 81% of the roughly 400 genotyped donors. The study was designed to test whether signatures of past pathogen exposure could be identified by cataloging public T cell receptors. The T cell repertoires of about 700 subjects were profiled by immunosequencing and related to cytomegalovirus serostatus. A separate validation cohort of roughly 110 different subjects was used in addition to the roughly 670-subject first cohort. The study combined high-throughput TCR immunosequencing, statistical association of individual TCRs with disease status, and machine learning to predict cytomegalovirus infection status. A later analysis re-analyzed previously published TCR beta repertoires from 650 to 800 donors and added high-resolution HLA genotyping to study TCR occurrence patterns. In the later analysis, no new phenotypic data were used to find candidate immune exposures; instead, reliance was placed on TCR beta sequences and their occurrence across donors. In an earlier analysis of over 550 of the donors, high-throughput TCR beta sequencing was used to judge whether each TCR beta V gene segment behaved as functional or pseudogenic. Donor age, sex, ethnicity and CMV serostatus were compiled alongside the repertoire data. A later genetic analysis used genome-wide SNP genotypes for about three fifths of the 666 donors, treating that subset as a discovery cohort. All discovery cohort repertoires had been generated using a single sequencing platform. Class I and class II HLA loci were covered by the typing at four-digit resolution. The number of typed donors differed by locus: about 620-630 for A, B, C, DRB1 and DQB1; 522 for DQA1; 606 for DPA1; and about 450 for DPB1. Roughly five DR-DQ haplotypes were treated as single units for association and clustering because of strong linkage in the cohort. Among about 390 genotyped donors of the cohort, an average of approximately 240,000 unique TCR beta nucleotide sequences were sequenced per donor, around 20% of them non-productive. The investigation overall reported the following: A later analysis found that TCR association rates varied across HLA loci, with DRB1 alleles showing the most associated TCRs and HLA-C alleles the fewest. A later analysis found that HLA-associated TCR beta chains were more clonally expanded and had lower generation probabilities than equally common non-associated chains. Correlated functional status among segregating V segments might reflect linkage disequilibrium, but an unknown experimental factor could not be ruled out. CMV serostatus was the only immune exposure information available for the cohort. Only TCR beta chains were sequenced in this cohort, and the absence of alpha or paired-chain data limited detectable features. A later analysis associated 16,951 TCR beta sequences with specific HLA alleles at a false discovery rate of 0.05. A cluster of highly shared sequence variants was judged likely to represent a technical artifact of the sequencing pipeline. A further reported finding was that TCR beta sequences accurately predicted the HLA-A and HLA-B alleles for most subjects in the first cohort. According to a later analysis, most CMV-associated TCR beta chains appeared to be HLA-restricted, and the HLA associations seemed to be driven largely by CMV exposure. In a later genetic analysis, a missense DCLRE1C variant was associated with V-gene and J-gene trimming of TCR beta chains, and the association was replicated in an independent cohort. The earlier analysis of around 600 of the donors excluded approximately 17 rarely observed V segments, including chromosome 9 orphons, because counts were too low. Most TCR sequences were observed very rarely across donors, whereas some public TCRs were present in many individuals. Compared with the approximately 710-donor mean, donors in an Asian-associated ancestry cluster had fewer N-insertions in productive TCRs, according to a later genetic analysis. Because HLA typing was unavailable for some donors at each locus, only the typed subset was used in association tests. In a later analysis, several top co-occurrence clusters were reported to appear linked to parvovirus B19, influenza, CMV and Epstein-Barr virus. An earlier analysis of approximately 540 of the donors showed that most TCR beta V segments appeared in productive rearrangements either about 87% or about 30% of the time, which broadly matched IMGT annotations. The authors suggested that the approach could potentially be extended to other disease states and immunological phenotypes. The 87-base-pair reads could not distinguish some IMGT-functional V segments, including TRBV6-2 and TRBV6-3, so those segments were excluded. The study listed 150 to 200 TCR beta chains as associated with cytomegalovirus. Roughly uniform sequencing depth across donors was assumed in presence/absence analyses, although this assumption may not hold. Cytomegalovirus status was reported to be diagnosed by the classifier with high specificity and sensitivity in both the original and validation cohorts. In vitro tests confirmed that a few of the cytomegalovirus-associated TCR beta chains recognize cytomegalovirus antigens. Assigning TCR associations to individual alleles was difficult when HLA alleles, especially DR and DQ, strongly co-occurred.

The method behind the library was the immunoSEQ multiplex PCR assay. For the multiplex PCR, a mixture combining 60 forward primers for TCR Vbeta segments and 13 reverse primers for TCR Jbeta segments was used. A multiplex PCR assay on genomic DNA amplified the CDR3 region of rearranged TCR beta genes. Amplified TCR beta libraries were sequenced as 87-base-pair reads on the Illumina HiSeq System. Per the authors' processing: Across the 500 to 700 repertoires, a later analysis counted 60 million to 90 million unique TCR beta chains, some 11 million of which were shared by at least two donors. To remove PCR and sequencing errors, raw reads were error-corrected and collapsed into unique sequences using a nearest-neighbor algorithm that merged closely related sequences. V, D and J gene segments were assigned by aligning CDR3 sequences to IMGT reference sequences. For a sequence to be retained, at least a six-nucleotide match to both a V gene segment and a J gene segment was required. Rearrangements were called productive when the CDR3 lacked stop codons and stayed in frame with V and J; all others were non-productive. Following IMGT convention, CDR3 was defined as the stretch from the second conserved V-encoded cysteine up to the conserved J-encoded phenylalanine. Sequences without an unambiguous match to a single V gene segment were excluded from the earlier analysis of about 600 of the donors. In an earlier analysis of 500 to 750 of the donors, V segments were called functional above 56.7% productive rearrangements and were called segregating when the between-donor standard deviation exceeded 5%. A statistical classification framework was built to diagnose cytomegalovirus status from the catalog of TCR beta chain sequences. A later analysis assigned V and J genes by comparing TCR nucleotide sequences with IMGT/GENE-DB human TR gene sequences. Using the TCRdist pipeline, a later analysis assigned CDR3 sequences along with most-parsimonious VDJ recombination scenarios. In a later analysis, every TCR beta chain was defined by the combination of its CDR3 amino acid sequence and its V-gene family, and reads without a unique V-gene family were dropped. To address suspected cross-contamination and a sequencing artifact, a later analysis removed 592 highly shared, low-generation-probability nucleotide sequences. In a later analysis, a clonal expansion index was calculated for each public chain from normalized within-repertoire ranks of inferred template counts. In a later analysis, generation probabilities were computed using a VDJ recombination model fitted to out-of-frame rearrangements, and the results were checked against IGoR. A later analysis scored TCR-TCR, TCR-HLA and TCR-CMV co-occurrence with hypergeometric tests, applying a repertoire-size bias correction to TCR pairs. False discovery rates were estimated in a later analysis by permuting HLA or CMV assignments 20 times. In a later analysis, co-occurring TCRs were grouped using DBSCAN, with TCRdist sequence similarity added in when clustering inside HLA-allele-positive subsets. Repertoires with fewer than 30,000 or more than 120,000 public chains were left out of co-occurrence clustering, as were several repertoires with anomalous nucleotide sharing. TCRdb obtained this table from immuneACCESS and retained in-frame rearrangements with V and J assigned. These tables miss some clones; where compared with another copy, unresolved V genes account for less than half of the shortfall, and the remainder is unexplained. V, J and clone size were drawn from that table, and D and trimming were deduced from the DNA. The table for this sample lists under 200,000 clones; 60% to 80% of them were counted only once. The ten largest clones take up 2.2% of the sample.

The cohort comprised several hundred healthy bone marrow donors. Cohort members were all nominally healthy when sampled, although unrecorded immune exposures were likely present. The donor was CMV seropositive and belonged to the group of some 290 seropositive cohort members. A peripheral blood sample was collected from each donor, and TCR beta sequencing was performed on peripheral blood mononuclear cells. Genomic DNA extraction from the blood cell samples was performed with the Qiagen DNeasy Blood Extraction Kit. The germline V gene encodes CDR1 MNHEY and CDR2 SVGAGI. Taken from cysteine to phenylalanine, the CDR3 has 13 residues. Only the CDR3 region is kept as DNA, spanning 39 bases read in frame from base 1. Trimming takes 6 bases off V and 8 bases off J; junction bases not matched to a gene: 8. To note about this clone: Its antigen is still unknown. The record has no base qualities; no much larger clone is one base away.

The clonotype comes from a man over 45 in good health and CMV-seropositive. This chain is built from TRBV6-5 and TRBJ1-2; 8 central bases correspond to TRBD1. Sample: PBMCs. At the DNA level, the sequence is TGTGCCAGCAGCCCGGACAGGGTTCGGGGCTACACCTTC. Translated, it gives CASSPDRVRGYTF.